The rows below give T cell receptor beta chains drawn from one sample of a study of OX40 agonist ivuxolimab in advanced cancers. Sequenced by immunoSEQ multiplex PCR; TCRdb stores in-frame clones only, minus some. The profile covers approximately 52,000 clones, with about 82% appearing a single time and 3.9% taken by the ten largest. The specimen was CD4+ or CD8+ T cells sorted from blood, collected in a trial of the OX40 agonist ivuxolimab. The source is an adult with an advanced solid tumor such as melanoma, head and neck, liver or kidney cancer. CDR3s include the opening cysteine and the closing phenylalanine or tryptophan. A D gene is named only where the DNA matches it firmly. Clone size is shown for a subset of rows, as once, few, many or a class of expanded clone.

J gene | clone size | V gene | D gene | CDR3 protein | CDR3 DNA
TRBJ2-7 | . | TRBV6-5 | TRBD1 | CASSYPQGAIYEQYF | TGTGCCAGCAGTTATCCTCAGGGGGCTATTTACGAGCAGTACTTC
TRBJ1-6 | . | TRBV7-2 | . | CASSSPRAISPLHF | TGTGCCAGCAGCTCGCCCCGGGCGATTTCACCCCTCCACTTT
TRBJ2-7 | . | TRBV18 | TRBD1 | CASSPMGTGLSYEQYF | TGTGCCAGCTCACCTATGGGGACAGGGCTTTCCTACGAGCAGTACTTC
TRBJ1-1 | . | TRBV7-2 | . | CASSPDSWHTEAFF | TGTGCCAGCAGCCCAGACTCTTGGCACACTGAAGCTTTCTTT
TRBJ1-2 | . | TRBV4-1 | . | CASSQGTRGGLGYTF | TGCGCCAGCAGCCAAGGGACGAGGGGAGGCTTAGGCTACACCTTC
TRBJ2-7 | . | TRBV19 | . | CASLNRGTYEQYF | TGTGCCAGCCTCAATCGGGGGACCTACGAGCAGTACTTC
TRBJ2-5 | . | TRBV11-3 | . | CASSPNGQYQETQYF | TGTGCCAGCAGCCCCAACGGACAGTACCAAGAGACCCAGTACTTC
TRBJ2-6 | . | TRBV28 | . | CASSAAPGANVLTF | TGTGCCAGCTCCGCGGCGCCTGGGGCCAACGTCCTGACTTTC
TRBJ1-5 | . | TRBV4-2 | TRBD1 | CASSQRQGTNQPQHF | TGTGCCAGCAGCCAAAGACAGGGGACTAATCAGCCCCAGCATTTT
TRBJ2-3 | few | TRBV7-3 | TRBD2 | CASSSSGGNTDTQYF | TGTGCCAGCAGTTCTAGCGGGGGGAACACAGATACGCAGTATTTT
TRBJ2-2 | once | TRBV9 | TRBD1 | CASSPHRGRRAGELFF | TGTGCCAGCAGCCCACACAGGGGGCGAAGGGCCGGGGAGCTGTTTTTT
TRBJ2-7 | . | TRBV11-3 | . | CASSFGGTGAKQYF | TGTGCCAGCAGCTTCGGAGGGACGGGGGCAAAGCAGTACTTC
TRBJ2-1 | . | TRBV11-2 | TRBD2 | CASSLVSLAGGYNEQFF | TGTGCCAGCAGCTTAGTCTCACTAGCGGGGGGTTACAATGAGCAGTTCTTC
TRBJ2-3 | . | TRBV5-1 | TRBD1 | CASLTGEGPPGTDTQYF | TGCGCCAGCCTAACAGGGGAAGGACCCCCGGGCACAGATACGCAGTATTTT
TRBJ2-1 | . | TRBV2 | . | CASSERGPLDEQFF | TGTGCCAGCAGTGAACGGGGCCCGTTAGATGAGCAGTTCTTC
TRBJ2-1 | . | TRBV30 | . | CAWTGDNYNEQFF | TGTGCCTGGACGGGGGATAACTACAATGAGCAGTTCTTC
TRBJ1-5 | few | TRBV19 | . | CASSLDSVVTQPQHF | TGTGCCAGTAGTCTGGACAGTGTGGTGACGCAGCCCCAGCATTTT
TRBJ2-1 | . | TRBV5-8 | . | CASSLTLLDEQFF | TGTGCCAGCAGCTTGACTCTATTGGATGAACAGTTCTTC
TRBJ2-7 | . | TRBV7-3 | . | CASSPQEVENEQYF | TGTGCCAGCAGCCCGCAGGAGGTTGAGAACGAGCAGTACTTC
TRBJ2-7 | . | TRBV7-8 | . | CASSLGGTPSQYF | TGTGCCAGCAGCTTAGGGGGTACCCCGAGCCAGTACTTC
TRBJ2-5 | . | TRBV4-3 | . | CASSQDVGGWGEVVRETQYF | TGCGCCAGCAGCCAAGATGTCGGAGGATGGGGAGAAGTAGTCAGAGAGACCCAGTACTTC
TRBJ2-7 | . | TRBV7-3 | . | CASSRDSRDEQYF | TGTGCCAGCAGCCGTGACAGCCGAGACGAGCAGTACTTC
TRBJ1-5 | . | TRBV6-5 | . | CASRRAVRGNQPQHF | TGTGCCAGCCGGCGGGCCGTGAGGGGCAATCAGCCCCAGCATTTT
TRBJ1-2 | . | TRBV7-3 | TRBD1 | CASSFLGTGIDGYTF | TGTGCCAGCAGCTTTTTGGGGACAGGAATAGACGGCTACACCTTC
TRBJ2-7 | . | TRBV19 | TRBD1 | CATSDRISYEQYF | TGTGCCACCTCGGACAGGATTTCCTACGAGCAGTACTTC
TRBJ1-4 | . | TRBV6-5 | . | CASREGLRNEKLFF | TGTGCCAGCAGGGAGGGGTTGAGGAATGAAAAACTGTTTTTT
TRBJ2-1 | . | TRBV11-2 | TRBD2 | CASSATTSGGASEQFF | TGTGCCAGCAGCGCTACGACTAGCGGGGGGGCCAGTGAGCAGTTCTTC
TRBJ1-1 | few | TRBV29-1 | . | CSVLDGLMNTEAFF | TGCAGCGTACTTGACGGGTTAATGAACACTGAAGCTTTCTTT
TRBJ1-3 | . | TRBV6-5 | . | CASRSVSSGNTIYF | TGTGCCAGCAGATCAGTCTCCTCGGGAAACACCATATATTTT
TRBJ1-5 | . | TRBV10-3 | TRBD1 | CAIKGDRDQPQHF | TGTGCCATCAAGGGGGACAGGGATCAGCCCCAGCATTTT
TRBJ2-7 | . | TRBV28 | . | CASTEGDKLGQYF | TGTGCCAGCACCGAGGGAGATAAGCTAGGGCAGTACTTC
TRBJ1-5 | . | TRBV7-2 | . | CASSATSTASNQPQHF | TGTGCCAGCAGCGCCACCTCGACAGCTAGCAATCAGCCCCAGCATTTT
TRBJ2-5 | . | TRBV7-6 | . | CASSLGARETQYF | TGTGCCAGCAGCTTAGGGGCAAGGGAGACCCAGTACTTC
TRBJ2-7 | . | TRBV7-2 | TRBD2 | CASSPPLTGGREQYF | TGTGCCAGCAGCCCCCCGTTGACGGGGGGGCGTGAGCAGTACTTC
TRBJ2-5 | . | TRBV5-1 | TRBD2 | CASSLSVAGPIQETQYF | TGCGCCAGCAGCTTGTCCGTAGCGGGACCTATCCAAGAGACCCAGTACTTC